The 31 T cell receptor beta chains below come from one sample, sequenced in a study of human T cells and chemical hapten exposure. Time point denoted: patch test 1, 2 weeks after DPC sensitization. Noted treatment: therapeutic diphenylcyclopropenone sensitization with weekly scalp DPC. Via MiXCR, TCRdb re-called the RACE reads, giving one row per CDR3 protein. The sample shows about 120,000 distinct CDR3 sequences, about an eighth of them seen only once. Sample: whole blood, taken in connection with sensitization to the hapten diphenylcyclopropenone (DPC). The receptors were sampled from a man younger than 35 with alopecia areata. Some clones in this sample may be carry-over from other donors' samples.

CDR3 amino acids: CSARDIKSHRDSPLHF. DNA for the CDR3: TGCAGTGCTAGAGATATAAAGTCCCACCGGGATTCACCCCTCCACTTT. This chain connects TRBV20-1 to TRBJ1-6; no clear D gene. Germline CDR1 and CDR2: DFQATT and SNEGSKA (reference sequence). Deletions cut 0 bases from V and 8 bases from J, with 17 bases between. The CDR3 has 16 amino acids.

The gene calls are TRBV4-3 and TRBJ1-4; a weak D match, TRBD1 (5 bases). The V and J ends lost 5 bases and 6 bases respectively, with 16 bases between them. There are 15 residues in the CDR3. CDR1 is LGHNA and CDR2 is YSLEER in the germline V gene. CDR3 nucleotides: TGCGCCAGCAGCGAAACAGGCCTAGGGTATGAAAAACTGTTTTTT. Its protein is CASSETGLGYEKLFF.

There are a few counts of this clonotype. This chain joins TRBV4-3 and TRBJ1-2, with D possibly TRBD1 on 6 matching bases. The length of the CDR3 is 15 residues. Trimming removed 4 bases at V and 2 bases at J, with 14 bases between. Looked up from germline, CDR1 is LGHNA and CDR2 is YSLEER. CDR3 protein: CASSRRGGVNYGYTF. The CDR3 coding sequence is TGCGCCAGCAGCCGTAGGGGGGGAGTCAACTATGGCTACACCTTC.

The chain joins TRBV11-2 to TRBJ1-1; 8 bases align to TRBD1. J gave up 7 bases and V 5 bases, and 9 bases lay outside the gene matches. Germline CDR1 and CDR2: SGHAT and FQNNGV. The CDR3 has 14 residues. The CDR3 sequence: CASSLQGADSEAFF. The CDR3 DNA sequence: TGTGCCAGCAGCCTTCAGGGGGCCGATAGTGAAGCTTTCTTT.

The chain carries TRBV11-2 and TRBJ2-2; D is ambiguous. This CDR3 is built from 14 residues. The V end was cut by 5 bases, the J end by 1 base, with 8 bases between. CDR1 and CDR2 (germline): SGHAT, FQNNGV. The CDR3: CASSPTRNTGELFF. The CDR3, as DNA: TGTGCCAGCAGCCCGACACGGAACACCGGGGAGCTGTTTTTT.

This clonotype was observed a few times. V is TRBV7-2 and J is TRBJ1-2; D is unresolved. This CDR3 has 11 residues. Trimming pared 4 bases from V and 3 bases from J, leaving 3 bases between. Germline CDR1 is SGHTA and CDR2 is FQGNSA. The CDR3 loop reads CASSSYYGYTF. CDR3 bases: TGTGCCAGCAGCTCCTACTATGGCTACACCTTC.

This clonotype was detected only a few times. The chain links TRBV12-3 or TRBV12-4 to TRBJ2-4, with D possibly matching TRBD2 (5 bases). The CDR3 loop spans 15 amino acids. Between the trimmed V and J ends, which lost 5 bases and 3 bases, there was a span of 14 bases. The CDR3: CASSRGGRGKNIQYF. The CDR3 DNA follows: TGTGCCAGCAGTAGAGGAGGACGGGGCAAAAACATTCAGTACTTC.

This chain joins TRBV14 and TRBJ2-7; D is uncertain. This CDR3 is 13 amino acids long. Trimming cost V 0 bases and J 4 bases, with 7 bases left between them. Germline CDR1 SGHDN, CDR2 FVKESK. The CDR3 here is CASSQDADYEQYF. CDR3 nucleotide sequence: TGTGCCAGCAGCCAAGACGCTGATTACGAGCAGTACTTC.

This clonotype was detected ten times or more. This rearrangement joins TRBV7-9 to TRBJ1-3; D is uncertain. Trimming left V 5 bases short and J 4 bases short, with 3 bases between. The germline V gene has CDR1 SEHNR and CDR2 FQNEAQ (reference sequence). CDR3 length: 11 amino acids. The CDR3 DNA is TGTGCCAGCAGCCACGGAAACACCATATATTTT. It encodes CASSHGNTIYF.

The chain employs TRBV20-1 and TRBJ1-5, with 7 positions matching TRBD1. With V trimmed by 6 bases and J by 6 bases, 11 bases remained unmatched. Germline-derived CDR1 and CDR2 are DFQATT and SNEGSKA (reference sequence). The CDR3 length is 14 residues. The CDR3 bases are TGCAGTGCAAAGGACAGGAGATGGGGTCAGCCCCAGCATTTT. Translation: CSAKDRRWGQPQHF.

This clonotype was seen more than once but under ten times. V usage is TRBV2 and J usage is TRBJ2-7; tentatively, D is TRBD1 (6 bases). This CDR3 has 14 amino acids. In germline, CDR1 is SNHLY, CDR2 FYNNEI. Trimming removed 6 bases at V and 2 bases at J, with 14 bases between. The CDR3 sequence is CASRNAGETYEQYF. DNA for the CDR3: TGTGCCAGCAGGAACGCAGGGGAGACCTACGAGCAGTACTTC.

This clonotype was recorded a few times. The genes are TRBV5-1 and TRBJ2-5; 7 bases line up with TRBD2. Germline-derived CDR1 and CDR2 are SGHRS and YFSETQ. V was clipped by 1 base and J by 3 bases; unmatched bases: 6. The CDR3 length is 15 residues. The CDR3 DNA reads TGCGCCAGCAGCTTGTCTTCGGCGGGGGAAGAGACCCAGTACTTC. This translates into CASSLSSAGEETQYF.

The chain employs TRBV7-2 and TRBJ2-7, with 10 bases fitting TRBD1. The CDR3 extends over 15 amino acids. Germline loops: CDR1 SGHTA, CDR2 FQGNSA. Unmatched junction bases numbered 8, after V lost 5 bases and J lost 4 bases. In nucleotides, the CDR3 is TGTGCCAGCAGCCGACAGGGGGCTCTTTTGTACGAGCAGTACGTC. It translates to CASSRQGALLYEQYV.

This clonotype was found many times. V gene TRBV5-1 combines with J gene TRBJ2-2, with 7 bases that match TRBD1. The CDR3 is made up of 13 amino acids. CDR1 SGHRS and CDR2 YFSETQ come from the germline V gene. Losses at the gene ends were 3 bases for V and 6 bases for J; bases not matched to a gene: 2. CDR3 in DNA: TGCGCCAGCAGCTCGGGGACAGCCGGGGAGCTGTTTTTT. Translating gives CASSSGTAGELFF.

This clonotype was counted only a few times. The rearrangement uses TRBV7-2 and TRBJ2-1; maybe TRBD1 (6 bases). V lost 2 bases, J lost 9 bases, and 11 bases lay in between. The CDR3 totals 13 residues. Germline CDR1 and CDR2: SGHTA and FQGNSA. CDR3 sequence (DNA): TGTGCCAGCAGCTTAACAGGGACCGGTGAGCAGTTCTTC. It translates to CASSLTGTGEQFF.

This clonotype was seen ten or more times. The chain couples TRBV6-2 or TRBV6-3 to TRBJ1-1; D not resolved. V lost 4 bases to trimming and J lost 1 base, with 13 bases between them. Germline V gene lookup returns CDR1 MNHEY and CDR2 SVGEGT. This CDR3 spans 15 amino acids. CDR3 protein: CASSSWTYQNTEAFF. As DNA, the CDR3 is TGTGCCAGCAGTTCTTGGACGTACCAGAACACTGAAGCTTTCTTT.

Ten or more counts support this clonotype. The chain is built from TRBV3-1 and TRBJ1-1, with no clear D. Germline assignment: CDR1 LGHDT and CDR2 YNNKEL (reference sequence). This CDR3 contains 12 residues. Deletions cut 0 bases from V and 7 bases from J, with 6 bases between. CDR3 loop: CASSQDLIEAFF. The CDR3 DNA reads TGTGCCAGCAGCCAAGATCTGATTGAAGCTTTCTTT.

This clonotype has just a few counts. V usage is TRBV7-3 and J usage is TRBJ2-5, with D uncertain. CDR1 and CDR2 (germline): SGHTA, FQGTGA. V dropped 2 bases and J dropped 2 bases, with 12 bases sitting between them. The length of the CDR3 is 15 residues. CDR3 amino acids: CASSLQSGIQETQYF. CDR3 DNA sequence: TGTGCCAGCAGCTTACAATCCGGAATACAAGAGACCCAGTACTTC. Full variable domain (outside the CDR3, taken from reference TRBV7-3 and TRBJ2-5): GAGVSQTPSNKVTEKGKYVELRCDPISGHTALYWYRQSLGQGPEFLIYFQGTGAADDSGLPNDRFFAVRPEGSVSTLKIQRTERGDSAVYLCASSLQSGIQETQYFGPGTRLLVL.

This clonotype was observed a handful of times. CDR3 sequence (DNA): TGTGCCAGCCGGCGGGAGGGGGATACGCAGTATTTT. Translation: CASRREGDTQYF. V is TRBV7-9 and J is TRBJ2-3; TRBD2 matches at 9 bases. Germline CDR1 reads SEHNR; CDR2 reads FQNEAQ (reference sequence). Germline trimming cut 8 bases from V and 6 bases from J; bases unmatched to any gene: 3. The CDR3 sequence is 12 residues long.

The chain has TRBV27 and TRBJ1-6; possibly TRBD1 for D (6 bases). The germline V gene has CDR1 MNHEY and CDR2 SMNVEV (reference sequence). V was pared by 8 bases and J by 8 bases, with 16 bases between. This CDR3 is 14 amino acids long. CDR3 amino acids: CASRQQGTYSPLHF. DNA for the CDR3: TGTGCCAGCCGACAACAGGGAACTTATTCACCCCTCCACTTT.

This clonotype was picked up a small number of times. This chain joins TRBV6-2 or TRBV6-3 and TRBJ2-7; 9 positions match TRBD1. The CDR3 is 15 residues long. V was pared by 0 bases and J by 0 bases, with 0 bases of the junction left unmatched. CDR1 and CDR2 from the germline V gene are MNHEY and SVGEGT. The CDR3 protein is CASSYSGQGSYEQYV. Written as DNA, the CDR3 is TGTGCCAGCAGTTACTCGGGACAGGGCTCCTACGAGCAGTACGTC.

This clonotype was observed a handful of times. The chain combines TRBV10-3 with TRBJ1-2; 9 nucleotides match TRBD1. Germline V lookup: CDR1 ENHRY, CDR2 SYGVKD. J gave up 2 bases and V 9 bases, and 1 base lay outside the gene matches. CDR3 size: 12 residues. The CDR3 bases are TGTGCCATTGACAGGGGGAACTATGGCTACACCTTC. Translated: CAIDRGNYGYTF.

The chain carries TRBV6-2 or TRBV6-3 and TRBJ1-1; D is unresolved. Germline V gene data show CDR1 as MNHEY and CDR2 as SVGEGT. V gave up 0 bases and J gave up 4 bases, with 9 bases separating them. This CDR3 is 14 amino acids long. The CDR3 DNA reads as TGTGCCAGCAGTTACTCTACAGAATCCACTGAAGCTTTCTTT. It specifies CASSYSTESTEAFF.

The V gene is TRBV28, the J gene TRBJ2-3, with D unresolved. Germline V gene data show CDR1 as MDHEN and CDR2 as SYDVKM. There are 15 residues in the CDR3. Deletions cut 3 bases from V and 2 bases from J, with 12 bases between. The CDR3 nucleotides read TGTGCCAGCAGTTTGGCAGACCTTCTCACAGATACGCAGTATTTT. Protein product: CASSLADLLTDTQYF.

A few counts support this clonotype. This CDR3 reads CSVVGGTGYTF. For the CDR3, the DNA is TGCAGCGTTGTTGGCGGGACTGGCTACACCTTC. This chain joins TRBV29-1 and TRBJ1-2; maybe TRBD1 (5 bases). Trimming left V 4 bases short and J 7 bases short, with 10 bases between. The CDR3 sequence is 11 residues long. Germline assignment: CDR1 SQVTM and CDR2 ANQGSEA.

There are a few counts of this clonotype. The rearrangement links TRBV5-6 to TRBJ1-3; D is unclear. The CDR3 covers 16 residues. V gave up 4 bases and J gave up 0 bases, with 14 bases separating them. Looked up from germline, CDR1 is SGHDT and CDR2 is YYEEEE. The CDR3 is CASSLLWRSSGNTIYF. The CDR3 nucleotides read TGTGCCAGCAGCCTCCTCTGGAGGAGCTCTGGAAACACCATATATTTT.

The chain links TRBV9 to TRBJ1-6, with D maybe TRBD1 (5 bases). The CDR3 sequence is 15 residues long. The V and J ends lost 3 bases and 13 bases respectively, with 20 bases between them. Germline lookup yields CDR1 SGDLS and CDR2 YYNGEE. This CDR3 reads CASSATGQGISPLHF. In DNA form, the CDR3 reads TGTGCCAGCAGCGCAACTGGCCAGGGTATTAGTCCCCTCCACTTT.

This clonotype was found a few times. The V call is TRBV6-2 or TRBV6-3, the J call TRBJ1-6; D unclear. The CDR3 extends over 13 amino acids. V lost 4 bases, J lost 7 bases, and 8 bases lay in between. The V gene's germline CDR1 is MNHEY and CDR2 SVGEGT. CDR3: CASSSWLNSPLHF. CDR3 DNA: TGTGCCAGCAGTTCATGGTTGAATTCACCCCTCCACTTT.

The sample holds many counts of this clonotype. The chain carries TRBV12-3 or TRBV12-4 and TRBJ1-6; 8 bases map to TRBD1. J gave up 13 bases and V 9 bases, and 11 bases lay outside the gene matches. This CDR3 has 13 amino acids. The CDR3 coding sequence is TGTGCCAGTGGACAGGGCCGACGGGAGCCCCTCCACTTT. Its protein product is CASGQGRREPLHF.

This clonotype was recorded many times. The rearrangement links TRBV7-8 to TRBJ2-3, with D perhaps TRBD2 (6 bases). Germline assignment: CDR1 SGHVS and CDR2 FQNEAQ. V shed 5 bases and J shed 2 bases, with 8 bases lying between them. The CDR3 has 13 amino acids. This chain's CDR3 is CASSLGLTDTQYF. As DNA, the CDR3 is TGTGCCAGCAGCCTGGGACTCACAGATACGCAGTATTTT.

The chain links TRBV2 to TRBJ2-5, with 12 positions matching TRBD2. The ends lost 6 bases at V and 1 base at J; junction bases unmatched: 6. Germline loops: CDR1 SNHLY, CDR2 FYNNEI. The CDR3 spans 16 residues. The CDR3 loop is CASRASGGAIQETQYF. CDR3 nucleotide sequence: TGTGCCAGCAGGGCTAGCGGGGGGGCCATCCAAGAGACCCAGTACTTC. The complete variable domain, with remaining parts taken from reference TRBV2 and TRBJ2-5, reads EPEVTQTPSHQVTQMGQEVILRCVPISNHLYFYWYRQILGQKVEFLVSFYNNEISEKSEIFDDQFSVERPDGSNFTLKIRSTKLEDSAMYFCASRASGGAIQETQYFGPGTRLLVL.